This T cell receptor beta chain was recovered during a study of control samples from healthy donors and cancer patients. Per germline, CDR1 LNHDA and CDR2 SQIVND (reference sequence). This CDR3 comprises 14 residues. The V end was cut by 7 bases, the J end by 6 bases, with 18 bases between. Generated by immunoSEQ multiplex PCR, the TCRdb table keeps only in-frame clones and is missing some. The table shows roughly 120,000 clones, with nearly 95% occurring only once. The receptor's source is a man under 40 in good health. What was sequenced was blood. The rearrangement joins TRBV19 to TRBJ1-2; D unresolved. In DNA form, the CDR3 reads TGTGCCAGTAAGCTCGGGGTGGTTAGCGATGGCTACACCTTC. Its translation: CASKLGVVSDGYTF.